This T cell receptor (beta chain) is drawn from a study of Ad26.COV2.S vaccination and SARS-CoV-2 variants. Background on the study: The Ad26.COV2.S arm of the COV1001 trial was where the donor was placed. Intramuscularly, Ad26.COV2.S was given either once or twice, 56 days apart. Study-level results: Reportedly, after vaccination the spike-specific CD8+ and CD4+ T cell responses displayed substantial breadth.

With respect to this clone: What it recognizes is unknown.

Treatment given: around 19 received Ad26.COV2.S at low or high dose, single or two shots; roughly five received placebo; per-sample allocation not given. Collection of samples fell on day 63 after the first vaccine or placebo injection. Participants' vaccine, an Ad26 vector, delivered Wuhan-strain SARS-CoV-2 spike. The method was immunoSEQ multiplex PCR; TCRdb's version includes in-frame clones alone and lacks a portion of them. Among around 350,000 clones, around 83% were seen once, and the ten largest hold approximately 3.5%. CDR1 is LNHDA, CDR2 SQIVND, per germline (reference sequence). The CDR3 runs to 15 residues. V was clipped by 3 bases and J by 0 bases, with 9 bases between them.

The rearrangement joins TRBV19 to TRBJ2-4; a possible D gene is TRBD1 (6 bases). The material was peripheral blood, obtained in a trial of Ad26.COV2.S vaccine versus placebo. The receptor was derived from a person aged 18-60 years who received the Ad26.COV2.S COVID-19 vaccine or a placebo. The CDR3 region is CASSMAGVAKNIQYF. The CDR3 bases are TGTGCCAGTAGTATGGCAGGGGTAGCCAAAAACATTCAGTACTTC.